These 29 T cell receptor beta chains were sequenced from one sample in a study of T cells in localized non-small cell lung cancer. Libraries were prepared by immunoSEQ multiplex PCR; TCRdb keeps only in-frame clonotypes and omits some of them. This table has about 34,000 clones, roughly 75% appearing once. The material was peripheral blood, obtained before any cancer treatment. Receptor source: a male donor aged 60 or over with stage II squamous cell lung carcinoma.

The V call is TRBV19, the J call TRBJ2-1; D gene uncertain. The V end was cut by 8 bases, the J end by 2 bases, with 10 bases between. Germline CDR1 is LNHDA and CDR2 is SQIVND (reference sequence). This CDR3 is 13 amino acids long. The CDR3 sequence: CASRGAAYNEQFF. CDR3 nucleotides: TGTGCCAGTCGCGGCGCAGCCTACAATGAGCAGTTCTTC.

The J gene is TRBJ2-7, the V gene TRBV18, with a possible D match to TRBD1 (6 bases). The CDR3 is 15 residues long. V shed 2 bases and J shed 0 bases, with 11 bases lying between them. Germline CDR1 reads KGHSH; CDR2 reads LQKENI. The CDR3 coding sequence is TGTGCCAGCTCACCAAGAAGACAGGACTCCTACGAGCAGTACTTC. Its protein product is CASSPRRQDSYEQYF.

This clone was counted a single time. This chain links TRBV11-3 with TRBJ2-3; 10 bases are shared with TRBD2. Trimming took 5 bases from V and 3 from J; bases not matched to a gene: 5. The CDR3 spans 15 residues. CDR1 and CDR2 (germline): SGHNT, YENEEA. CDR3 nucleotide sequence: TGTGCCAGCAGCGAGACTAGCGGGTGGACAGATACGCAGTATTTT. It translates to CASSETSGWTDTQYF. Full variable domain (missing parts from reference TRBV11-3 and TRBJ2-3): EAGVVQSPRYKIIEKKQPVAFWCNPISGHNTLYWYLQNLGQGPELLIRYENEEAVDDSQLPKDRFSAERLKGVDSTLKIQPAELGDSAVYLCASSETSGWTDTQYFGPGTRLTVL.

The V and J genes are TRBV19 and TRBJ1-3, with D perhaps TRBD1 (5 bases). Trimming removed 7 bases at V and 0 bases at J, with 19 bases between. CDR1 LNHDA and CDR2 SQIVND come from the germline V gene (reference sequence). CDR3 length equals 17 residues. The CDR3, as DNA: TGTGCCAGTACTCGGAAAGCGACAGTCGACTCTGGAAACACCATATATTTT. Its protein product is CASTRKATVDSGNTIYF.

The V call is TRBV30, the J call TRBJ1-5; maybe TRBD1 (5 bases). Germline V gives CDR1 GTSNPN, CDR2 SVGIG (reference sequence). V gave up 4 bases and J gave up 2 bases, with 9 bases separating them. The CDR3 spans 13 residues. The CDR3 loop is CAWMQGGNQPQHF. In DNA, the CDR3 is TGTGCCTGGATGCAGGGCGGCAATCAGCCCCAGCATTTT.

The chain recombines TRBV7-9 with TRBJ2-1; TRBD2 matches 14 bases. Germline CDR1 and CDR2: SEHNR and FQNEAQ (reference sequence). CDR3 size: 16 residues. The V segment lost 5 bases and the J segment 9 bases; nucleotides outside the gene matches: 9. In DNA, the CDR3 is TGTGCCAGCAGCACATTGACTAGCGGGAGGGTGGGTGAGCAGTTCTTC. Amino acids: CASSTLTSGRVGEQFF.

Only a few counts were recorded for this clone. The CDR3 is CASSQQTGRSYNEQFF. CDR3 bases: TGTGCCAGCAGCCAACAAACAGGACGCTCCTACAATGAGCAGTTCTTC. The gene calls are TRBV9 and TRBJ2-1; D is possibly TRBD1 (5 bases). The CDR3 contains 16 residues. Trimming cost V 4 bases and J 0 bases, with 14 bases left between them. CDR1 is SGDLS and CDR2 is YYNGEE in the germline V gene.

The chain links TRBV5-1 to TRBJ2-7, with D maybe TRBD2 (5 bases). Germline V gene data show CDR1 as SGHRS and CDR2 as YFSETQ. Between the trimmed V and J ends, which lost 0 bases and 1 base, there was a span of 8 bases. The CDR3 runs to 14 residues. For the CDR3, the DNA is TGCGCCAGCAGCTTGGGCGGGCCGTCCTACGAGCAGTACTTC. This codes for CASSLGGPSYEQYF.

V usage is TRBV11-2 and J usage is TRBJ2-7; the D is unclear. Germline CDR1 SGHAT, CDR2 FQNNGV. V shed 1 base and J shed 7 bases, with 8 bases lying between them. CDR3 length equals 12 residues. The CDR3: CASSLGAGEQYF. The CDR3 DNA is TGTGCCAGCAGCTTAGGGGCCGGGGAGCAGTACTTC.

V usage is TRBV7-9 and J usage is TRBJ1-2; 7 nucleotides line up with TRBD1. V lost 5 bases, J lost 4 bases, and 10 bases stayed unmatched. Germline V gene lookup returns CDR1 SEHNR and CDR2 FQNEAQ (reference sequence). The CDR3 is 15 amino acids. CDR3 coding DNA: TGTGCCAGCAGCCTCAGACAGGGACAATTCTATGGCTACACCTTC. It encodes CASSLRQGQFYGYTF. Full variable domain (remainder filled in from reference TRBV7-9 and TRBJ1-2): DTGVSQNPRHKITKRGQNVTFRCDPISEHNRLYWYRQTLGQGPEFLTYFQNEAQLEKSRLLSDRFSAERPKGSFSTLEIQRTEQGDSAMYLCASSLRQGQFYGYTFGSGTRLTVV.

CDR3 DNA: TGTGCCAGCACCGACGGAGGATTTCAGCCCCAGCATTTT. Translated, it gives CASTDGGFQPQHF. The chain employs TRBV6-5 and TRBJ1-5; D remains ambiguous. CDR1 is MNHEY and CDR2 is SVGAGI in the germline V gene. This CDR3 region has 13 residues. Trimming cost V 7 bases and J 6 bases, with 13 bases left between them.

The chain carries TRBV19 and TRBJ2-2; TRBD1 matches at 7 bases. The CDR3 is made up of 13 amino acids. The ends lost 6 bases at V and 6 bases at J; junction bases unmatched: 4. Per the germline V gene, CDR1 is LNHDA and CDR2 is SQIVND (reference sequence). Written as DNA, the CDR3 is TGTGCCAGTAGCCGGGACAGTTCCGGGGAGCTGTTTTTT. Amino acid sequence: CASSRDSSGELFF.

This clone was detected a few times. This sequence joins TRBV7-9 and TRBJ2-7; TRBD1 matches 8 bases. Germline CDR1 is SEHNR and CDR2 is FQNEAQ (reference sequence). V lost 4 bases and J lost 5; bases outside the gene matches: 13. The CDR3 spans 16 residues. CDR3 sequence reads: CASSSRAGQGGDEQYF. The DNA of the CDR3 is TGTGCCAGCAGCTCCCGGGCCGGACAGGGTGGTGACGAGCAGTACTTC. Variable domain in full (rest from reference TRBV7-9 and TRBJ2-7): DTGVSQNPRHKITKRGQNVTFRCDPISEHNRLYWYRQTLGQGPEFLTYFQNEAQLEKSRLLSDRFSAERPKGSFSTLEIQRTEQGDSAMYLCASSSRAGQGGDEQYFGPGTRLTVT.

The J gene is TRBJ2-7, the V gene TRBV30; D is perhaps TRBD2 (6 bases). Germline assignment: CDR1 GTSNPN and CDR2 SVGIG (reference sequence). The V end was cut by 0 bases, the J end by 1 base, with 10 bases between. The CDR3 runs 14 residues. The CDR3 region is CAWSVGGGSYEQYF. The DNA of the CDR3 is TGTGCCTGGAGTGTCGGTGGGGGGTCCTACGAGCAGTACTTC.

The chain recombines TRBV7-9 with TRBJ1-4, with D uncertain. CDR3 size: 14 residues. The germline V and J ends were trimmed by 5 bases and 3 bases, with 10 bases remaining between them. CDR1 SEHNR and CDR2 FQNEAQ come from the germline V gene (reference sequence). This chain's CDR3 is CASSLAKANEKLFF. In DNA, the CDR3 is TGTGCCAGCAGCCTCGCCAAGGCTAATGAAAAACTGTTTTTT.

The chain links TRBV29-1 to TRBJ1-1; D not resolved. The CDR3 has 10 amino acids. V was cut by 0 bases and J by 10 bases, with 6 bases left in between. Germline CDR1 and CDR2: SQVTM and ANQGSEA. Here the CDR3 DNA reads TGCAGCGTTGAAGATATTCGAGCTTTCTTT. Translating gives CSVEDIRAFF.

The V gene is TRBV5-1, the J gene TRBJ2-5; the D gene is possibly TRBD1 (5 bases). CDR3 length: 14 amino acids. Germline V CDR1 and CDR2: SGHRS, YFSETQ. V lost 2 bases, J lost 0 bases, and 8 bases lay in between. The CDR3 sequence is CASSFYRNQETQYF. The DNA of the CDR3 is TGCGCCAGCAGCTTCTACAGGAACCAAGAGACCCAGTACTTC.

This chain uses TRBV5-6 with TRBJ1-5, with 10 bases aligning to TRBD1. This CDR3 comprises 15 residues. After removal of 4 bases from V and 2 bases from J, the junction contained 3 bases not matched to a gene. Germline lookup yields CDR1 SGHDT and CDR2 YYEEEE. This CDR3 reads CASSVDRGGNQPQHF. In DNA, the CDR3 is TGTGCCAGCAGCGTGGACAGGGGGGGCAATCAGCCCCAGCATTTT.

The chain carries TRBV30 and TRBJ1-2; D unresolved. CDR1 is GTSNPN, CDR2 SVGIG, per germline (reference sequence). V dropped 8 bases and J dropped 4 bases, with 11 bases sitting between them. The CDR3 spans 11 residues. The CDR3 DNA reads TGTGCCGGCCAGATTTTCTATGGCTACACCTTC. It yields the protein CAGQIFYGYTF. The complete variable domain, with remaining parts taken from reference TRBV30 and TRBJ1-2, reads SQTIHQWPATLVQPVGSPLSLECTVEGTSNPNLYWYRQAAGRGLQLLFYSVGIGQISSEVPQNLSASRPQDRQFILSSKKLLLSDSGFYLCAGQIFYGYTFGSGTRLTVV.

The CDR3 DNA sequence: TGTGCCAGCAGTGAGGTCTGGGGCAGGGGCAATTCACCCCTCCACTTT. It codes for CASSEVWGRGNSPLHF. The gene calls are TRBV25-1 and TRBJ1-6; perhaps TRBD1 as D (6 bases). The V end was cut by 3 bases, the J end by 7 bases, with 16 bases between. CDR1 MGHDK and CDR2 SYGVNS come from the germline V gene. The CDR3 has 16 amino acids.

By proportion, this clone is medium-sized. V and J are TRBV9 and TRBJ2-7; weak D call: TRBD2 (5 bases). Germline-derived CDR1 and CDR2 are SGDLS and YYNGEE. Deletions cut 4 bases from V and 2 bases from J, with 13 bases between. The CDR3 has 14 amino acids. The chain's CDR3 is CASSPGLTTYEQYF. The CDR3 region has the DNA TGTGCCAGCAGCCCCGGACTTACTACCTACGAGCAGTACTTC.

The V and J genes are TRBV5-6 and TRBJ1-2; weak D call: TRBD1 (6 bases). This CDR3 has 14 residues. The germline V gene encodes CDR1 SGHDT and CDR2 YYEEEE. V dropped 0 bases and J dropped 5 bases, with 11 bases sitting between them. DNA for the CDR3: TGTGCCAGCAGCTTGGGACAGGCGAATTATGGCTACACCTTC. Translated: CASSLGQANYGYTF.

The chain employs TRBV19 and TRBJ1-5; D may be TRBD1 (5 bases). V dropped 7 bases and J dropped 3 bases, with 16 bases sitting between them. This CDR3 spans 15 amino acids. Per germline, CDR1 LNHDA and CDR2 SQIVND (reference sequence). The CDR3 nucleotides read TGTGCCAGTACCGCCGACAGACAGCTCAATCAGCCCCAGCATTTT. Translating it yields CASTADRQLNQPQHF.

The V gene is TRBV7-9, the J gene TRBJ2-1; maybe TRBD1 (6 bases). V gave up 5 bases and J gave up 3 bases, with 14 bases separating them. The germline V gene encodes CDR1 SEHNR and CDR2 FQNEAQ (reference sequence). The CDR3 runs to 15 residues. The CDR3 sequence is CASSGNRAFYNEQFF. The CDR3, as DNA: TGTGCCAGCAGCGGTAACAGGGCCTTCTACAATGAGCAGTTCTTC.

This chain uses TRBV6-1 with TRBJ2-7; a weak D match, TRBD1 (6 bases). CDR1 is MNHNS, CDR2 SASEGT, per germline. Trimming removed 11 bases from V and 2 bases from J, with 13 bases in between. The CDR3 loop spans 12 amino acids. CDR3 region: CAGRQDTYEQYF. The CDR3 coding sequence is TGTGCCGGACGACAGGATACCTACGAGCAGTACTTC.

This clone was seen only once. V and J are TRBV30 and TRBJ2-1; D not resolved. The CDR3 sequence is 14 residues long. Germline V CDR1 and CDR2: GTSNPN, SVGIG (reference sequence). The V gene lost 5 bases and the J gene lost 0 bases, with 11 bases spanning the gap. For the CDR3, the DNA is TGTGCCTGGCAAGGTACCAGCTCCTACAATGAGCAGTTCTTC. It yields the protein CAWQGTSSYNEQFF.

The rearrangement joins TRBV11-2 to TRBJ2-3; 14 bases are shared with TRBD2. Germline V gives CDR1 SGHAT, CDR2 FQNNGV. CDR3 length: 17 residues. V gave up 4 bases and J gave up 3 bases; unmatched junction bases: 6. DNA for the CDR3: TGTGCCAGCAGCTCCGGGACTAGCGGGAGTTGGACAGATACGCAGTATTTT. It specifies CASSSGTSGSWTDTQYF.

This chain links TRBV6-1 with TRBJ2-7; TRBD1 matches at 7 bases. The ends lost 3 bases at V and 2 bases at J; junction bases unmatched: 7. From germline, CDR1 is MNHNS and CDR2 SASEGT. The CDR3 runs to 15 residues. The CDR3: CASSDTGTVTYEQYF. The CDR3 nucleotides are TGTGCCAGCAGTGACACCGGGACAGTGACCTACGAGCAGTACTTC.

The chain employs TRBV29-1 and TRBJ1-2; 7 positions agree with TRBD1. This CDR3 is 11 amino acids long. Germline CDR1 SQVTM, CDR2 ANQGSEA. The junction had 1 base not matched to a gene; V was cut back by 7 bases and J by 2 bases. In DNA form, the CDR3 reads TGCAGCGCGACAGGGAACTATGGCTACACCTTC. It is translated as CSATGNYGYTF.